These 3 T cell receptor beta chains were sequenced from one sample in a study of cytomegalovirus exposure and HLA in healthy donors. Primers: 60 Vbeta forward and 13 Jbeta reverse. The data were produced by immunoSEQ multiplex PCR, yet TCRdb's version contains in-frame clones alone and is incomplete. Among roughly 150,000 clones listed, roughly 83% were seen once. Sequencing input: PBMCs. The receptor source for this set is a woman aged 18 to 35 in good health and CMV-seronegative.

CDR3 sequence (DNA): TGTGCCAGCAGCCAACCACACACAGGGGACGAGACCCAGTACTTC. Translating gives CASSQPHTGDETQYF. The chain links TRBV4-2 to TRBJ2-5, with 7 bases aligning to TRBD1. V shed 2 bases and J 5 bases; nucleotides not matched to a gene: 8. Germline V lookup: CDR1 LGHNA, CDR2 YNFKEQ. CDR3 size: 15 residues.

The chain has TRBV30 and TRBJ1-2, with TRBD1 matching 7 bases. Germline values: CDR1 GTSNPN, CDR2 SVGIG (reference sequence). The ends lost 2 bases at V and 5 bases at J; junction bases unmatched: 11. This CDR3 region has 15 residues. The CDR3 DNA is TGTGCCTGGAGTAGGGTAGGGGGCGATAATTATGGCTACACCTTC. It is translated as CAWSRVGGDNYGYTF.

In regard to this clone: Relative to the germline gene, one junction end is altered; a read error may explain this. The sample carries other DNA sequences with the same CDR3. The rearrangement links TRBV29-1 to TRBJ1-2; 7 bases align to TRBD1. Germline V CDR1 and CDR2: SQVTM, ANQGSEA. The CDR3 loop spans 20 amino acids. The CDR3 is CSVVPRQGVFYSIQYYGYTF. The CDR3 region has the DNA TGCAGCGTTGTTCCGCGACAGGGAGTTTTTTATTCAATCCAATACTATGGTTACACCTTC.